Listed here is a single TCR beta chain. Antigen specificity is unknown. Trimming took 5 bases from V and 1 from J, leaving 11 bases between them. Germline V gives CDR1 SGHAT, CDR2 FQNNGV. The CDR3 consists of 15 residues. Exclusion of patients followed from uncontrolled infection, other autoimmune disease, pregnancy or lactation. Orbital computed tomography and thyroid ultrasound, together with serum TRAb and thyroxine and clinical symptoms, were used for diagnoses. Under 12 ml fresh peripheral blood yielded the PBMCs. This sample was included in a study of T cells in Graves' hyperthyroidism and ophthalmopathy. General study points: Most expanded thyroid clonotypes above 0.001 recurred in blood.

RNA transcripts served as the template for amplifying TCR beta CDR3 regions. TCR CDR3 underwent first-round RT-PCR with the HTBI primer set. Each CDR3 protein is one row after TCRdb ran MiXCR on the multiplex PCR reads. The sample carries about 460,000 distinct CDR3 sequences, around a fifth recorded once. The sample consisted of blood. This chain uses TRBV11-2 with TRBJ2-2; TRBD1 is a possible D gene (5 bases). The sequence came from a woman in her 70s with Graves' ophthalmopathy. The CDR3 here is CASSLMTVNTGELFF. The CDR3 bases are TGTGCCAGCAGCCTTATGACAGTGAACACCGGGGAGCTGTTTTTT.